These 19 T cell receptor beta chains were all obtained from the same sample, sequenced in a study of blood T cell repertoires in COVID-19. This table comes from immunoSEQ multiplex PCR, and its TCRdb copy is limited to in-frame clones, with some not included. Here the sample spans around 180,000 clones, around 83% being singletons. Material: peripheral blood. The origin of the receptors is a woman aged 25 to 39 with active or convalescent COVID-19.

V gene TRBV3-1 (or the pseudogene TRBV3-2) combines with J gene TRBJ1-2; the D is unclear. Trimming stripped 0 bases from V and 2 bases from J, with 7 bases between. Germline V gene lookup returns CDR1 LGHDT and CDR2 YNNKEL (reference sequence). This CDR3 region has 14 residues. The CDR3 is CASSQEHRNYGYTF. The DNA for the CDR3 is TGTGCCAGCAGCCAAGAGCACAGAAACTATGGCTACACCTTC.

The V gene is TRBV6-5, the J gene TRBJ1-1; the D gene is possibly TRBD1 (5 bases). The germline CDR1 and CDR2 sequences are MNHEY and SVGAGI. The CDR3 is 13 amino acids. The V gene lost 4 bases and the J gene lost 7 bases, with 13 bases spanning the gap. The CDR3 region is CASSSYRSDEAFF. The CDR3 DNA sequence: TGTGCCAGCAGTTCCTACAGGTCGGATGAAGCTTTCTTT.

J is TRBJ1-3 and V is TRBV5-1; 8 positions agree with TRBD1. The CDR3 consists of 18 residues. CDR1 and CDR2 (germline): SGHRS, YFSETQ. V was clipped by 0 bases and J by 3 bases; unmatched bases: 11. The CDR3, as DNA: TGCGCCAGCAGCTTGGGGGTAGGGACAGGCGCTTTTGGAAACACCATATATTTT. Translation gives CASSLGVGTGAFGNTIYF.

This clone was seen only a few times. Here the CDR3 reads CASSLGPDGAGGYEQYF. The CDR3 coding sequence is TGTGCCAGCAGCTTAGGGCCCGACGGGGCGGGGGGATACGAGCAGTACTTC. The chain couples TRBV7-9 to TRBJ2-7; 8 nucleotides align to TRBD2. Germline CDR1 and CDR2: SEHNR and FQNEAQ (reference sequence). The CDR3 loop spans 17 amino acids. J lost 4 bases, V lost 1 base, and 12 bases had no gene match.

The V gene is TRBV14, the J gene TRBJ2-7; maybe TRBD2 (6 bases). The CDR3 runs 13 residues. Per germline, CDR1 SGHDN and CDR2 FVKESK. The ends were cut back, 1 base at V and 5 bases at J, with 9 bases in the middle. The CDR3 is CASSQAGVNEQYF. For the CDR3, the DNA is TGTGCCAGCAGCCAAGCGGGGGTGAACGAGCAGTACTTC. Combining the CDR3 with reference TRBV14 and TRBJ2-7 gives the whole variable domain EAGVTQFPSHSVIEKGQTVTLRCDPISGHDNLYWYRRVMGKEIKFLLHFVKESKQDESGMPNNRFLAERTGGTYSTLKVQPAELEDSGVYFCASSQAGVNEQYFGPGTRLTVT.

The chain employs TRBV6-5 and TRBJ2-3, with 8 bases that match TRBD2. Per germline, CDR1 MNHEY and CDR2 SVGAGI. This CDR3 contains 14 residues. J lost 5 bases, V lost 8 bases, and 9 bases had no gene match. The CDR3 nucleotides are TGTGCCAGCCGATCTAGCGGGCGGGGAGATACGCAGTATTTT. Encoded protein: CASRSSGRGDTQYF.

The chain combines TRBV3-1 (or the pseudogene TRBV3-2) with TRBJ1-3, with D tentatively TRBD1 (6 bases). V was pared by 7 bases and J by 6 bases, with 16 bases between. The CDR3 runs 14 residues. Germline values: CDR1 LGHDT, CDR2 YNNKEL (reference sequence). CDR3 amino acids: CASTGGGQVNTIYF. The CDR3 DNA is TGTGCCAGCACCGGGGGGGGGCAAGTAAACACCATATATTTT.

The gene calls are TRBV7-9 and TRBJ1-1, with D possibly TRBD1 on 6 matching bases. The length of the CDR3 is 13 residues. The germline V gene encodes CDR1 SEHNR and CDR2 FQNEAQ (reference sequence). The germline V and J ends were trimmed by 3 bases and 10 bases, with 15 bases remaining between them. The CDR3 loop reads CASSLREGGAAFF. In DNA, the CDR3 is TGTGCCAGCAGCTTGAGAGAAGGGGGAGCAGCTTTCTTT. The full variable domain, with the rest looked up from reference TRBV7-9 and TRBJ1-1, is DTGVSQNPRHKITKRGQNVTFRCDPISEHNRLYWYRQTLGQGPEFLTYFQNEAQLEKSRLLSDRFSAERPKGSFSTLEIQRTEQGDSAMYLCASSLREGGAAFFGQGTRLTVV.

The chain links TRBV7-9 to TRBJ2-5; 9 nucleotides agree with TRBD2. Per the germline V gene, CDR1 is SEHNR and CDR2 is FQNEAQ (reference sequence). J lost 2 bases, V lost 3 bases, and 4 bases had no gene match. The CDR3 spans 15 residues. The CDR3 region has the DNA TGTGCCAGCAGCTTCCAGCGGGGGGTTCAAGAGACCCAGTACTTC. Translated: CASSFQRGVQETQYF.

This clone was counted once. The rearrangement joins TRBV6-6 to TRBJ1-3; D call uncertain. This CDR3 contains 12 residues. Deletions cut 2 bases from V and 4 bases from J, with 3 bases between. CDR1 is MNHNY, CDR2 SVGAGI, per germline (reference sequence). CDR3 nucleotide sequence: TGTGCCAGCAGTTACGGCGGAAACACCATATATTTT. Encoded protein: CASSYGGNTIYF.

The J gene is TRBJ2-6, the V gene TRBV7-8, with D possibly TRBD1 on 5 matching bases. The CDR3 contains 16 residues. V lost 5 bases and J lost 0, with 11 bases in between. CDR1 SGHVS and CDR2 FQNEAQ come from the germline V gene. CDR3 residues: CASSLDRNSGANVLTF. CDR3 in DNA: TGTGCCAGCAGCCTAGACAGAAACTCTGGGGCCAACGTCCTGACTTTC.

Note on this clone: The germline gene is not matched at one end of the junction; a read error may be the cause. The genes are TRBV11-2 and TRBJ2-5; 9 bases are shared with TRBD2. This CDR3 is built from 12 residues. Germline V CDR1 and CDR2: SGHAT, FQNNGV. The CDR3 DNA reads as TGTGCCAGCAGCCCCCATAGCGGGAGTTGGAACTTC. This gives the protein CASSPHSGSWNF.

This clone was recorded a few times. This sequence joins TRBV10-2 and TRBJ2-5; D gene uncertain. Trimming cost V 2 bases and J 4 bases, with 5 bases left between them. This CDR3 spans 12 amino acids. CDR1 and CDR2 from the germline V gene are WSHSY and SAAADI. CDR3 coding DNA: TGCGCCAGCAGTGAGCCGGGAGAGACCCAGTACTTC. It is translated as CASSEPGETQYF.

This chain joins TRBV3-1 (or the pseudogene TRBV3-2) and TRBJ2-1; 11 bases map to TRBD2. The CDR3 covers 15 residues. Germline loops: CDR1 LGHDT, CDR2 YNNKEL (reference sequence). With 1 base clipped from V and 7 bases from J, the junction kept 3 bases outside the gene matches. CDR3 in DNA: TGTGCCAGCAGCCAAGGTACTAGCGGGAGAAATGAGCAGTTCTTC. Translating it yields CASSQGTSGRNEQFF.

J is TRBJ1-5 and V is TRBV10-2, with D perhaps TRBD1 (6 bases). Trimming shortened V by 8 bases and J by 4 bases, and 18 bases separated the two germline ends. The germline V gene has CDR1 WSHSY and CDR2 SAAADI. This CDR3 comprises 15 residues. The CDR3 region has the DNA TGCGCCAGCGGACATGCGGTAGGGGGTAATCAGCCCCAGCATTTT. Residues: CASGHAVGGNQPQHF.

The genes are TRBV7-9 and TRBJ1-4; a weak D match, TRBD1 (5 bases). Germline assignment: CDR1 SEHNR and CDR2 FQNEAQ (reference sequence). V was clipped by 4 bases and J by 3 bases, with 12 bases between them. This CDR3 contains 15 residues. CDR3 residues: CASSSQGSANEKLFF. In DNA, the CDR3 is TGTGCCAGCAGCTCCCAGGGTTCGGCTAATGAAAAACTGTTTTTT. Drawing the rest from reference TRBV7-9 and TRBJ1-4, the complete variable domain is DTGVSQNPRHKITKRGQNVTFRCDPISEHNRLYWYRQTLGQGPEFLTYFQNEAQLEKSRLLSDRFSAERPKGSFSTLEIQRTEQGDSAMYLCASSSQGSANEKLFFGSGTQLSVL.

This chain connects TRBV10-3 to TRBJ2-7; tentatively, D is TRBD1 (6 bases). Germline V gene lookup returns CDR1 ENHRY and CDR2 SYGVKD. CDR3 length: 15 amino acids. Between the trimmed V and J ends, which lost 2 bases and 1 base, there was a span of 12 bases. The CDR3 nucleotides read TGTGCCATCAGTGAGCCTGGGGACACGTCCTACGAGCAGTACTTC. As protein: CAISEPGDTSYEQYF.

V gene TRBV9 combines with J gene TRBJ2-5, with 7 bases aligning to TRBD2. V was clipped by 0 bases and J by 5 bases; unmatched bases: 4. The germline V gene has CDR1 SGDLS and CDR2 YYNGEE. CDR3 length: 14 amino acids. The CDR3 sequence is CASSVAWTSETQYF. CDR3 DNA: TGTGCCAGCAGCGTAGCATGGACTAGTGAGACCCAGTACTTC. The whole variable domain, filled in from reference TRBV9 and TRBJ2-5, reads DSGVTQTPKHLITATGQRVTLRCSPRSGDLSVYWYQQSLDQGLQFLIQYYNGEERAKGNILERFSAQQFPDLHSELNLSSLELGDSALYFCASSVAWTSETQYFGPGTRLLVL.

The CDR3 is CASSPDRGLYSGEQYF. CDR3 nucleotide sequence: TGTGCCAGCAGTCCGGACAGGGGACTTTATTCGGGCGAGCAGTACTTC. The chain uses TRBV5-5 and TRBJ2-7, with 9 nucleotides matching TRBD1. J was trimmed by 6 bases and V by 5 bases; bases with no gene match: 15. The CDR3 covers 16 residues. Germline V gives CDR1 SGHKS, CDR2 YYEKEE (reference sequence).